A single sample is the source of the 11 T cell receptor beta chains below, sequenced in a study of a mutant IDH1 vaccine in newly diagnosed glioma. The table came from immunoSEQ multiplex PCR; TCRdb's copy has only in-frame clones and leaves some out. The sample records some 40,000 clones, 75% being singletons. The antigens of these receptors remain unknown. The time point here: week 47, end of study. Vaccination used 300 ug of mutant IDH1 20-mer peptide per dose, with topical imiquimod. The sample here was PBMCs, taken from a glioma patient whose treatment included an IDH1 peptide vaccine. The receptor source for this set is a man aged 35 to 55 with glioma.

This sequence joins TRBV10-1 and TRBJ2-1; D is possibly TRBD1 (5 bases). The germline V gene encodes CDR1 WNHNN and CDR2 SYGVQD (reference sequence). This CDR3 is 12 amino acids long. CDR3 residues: CAQESSYNEQFF. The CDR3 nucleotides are TGCGCACAGGAATCCTCCTACAATGAGCAGTTCTTC.

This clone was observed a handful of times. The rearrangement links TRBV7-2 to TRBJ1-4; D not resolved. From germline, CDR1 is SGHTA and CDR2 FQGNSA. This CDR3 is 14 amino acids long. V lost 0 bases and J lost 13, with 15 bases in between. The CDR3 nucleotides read TGTGCCAGCAGCTTAGCGGGAAGAGGGCGGGGACTGTTTTTT. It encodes CASSLAGRGRGLFF.

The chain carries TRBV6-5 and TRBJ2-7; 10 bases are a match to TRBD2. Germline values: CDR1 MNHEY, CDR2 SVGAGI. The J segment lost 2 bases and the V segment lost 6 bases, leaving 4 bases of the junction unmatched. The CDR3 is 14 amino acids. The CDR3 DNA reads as TGTGCCAGCAGCAAGCGGGAGGGCCCCTACGAGCAGTACTTC. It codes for CASSKREGPYEQYF.

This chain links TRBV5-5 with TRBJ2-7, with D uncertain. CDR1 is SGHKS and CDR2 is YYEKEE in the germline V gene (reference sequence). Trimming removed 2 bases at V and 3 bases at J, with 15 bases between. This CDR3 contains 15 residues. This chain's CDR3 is CASSLLTPDGYEQYF. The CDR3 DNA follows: TGTGCCAGCAGCTTATTGACACCGGACGGCTACGAGCAGTACTTC.

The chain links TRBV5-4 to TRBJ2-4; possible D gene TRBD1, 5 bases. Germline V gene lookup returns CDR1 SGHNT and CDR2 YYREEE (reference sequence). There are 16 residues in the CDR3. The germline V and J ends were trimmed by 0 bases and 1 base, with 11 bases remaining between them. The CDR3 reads CASSLDRIGAKNIQYF. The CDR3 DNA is TGTGCCAGCAGCTTGGACAGGATAGGTGCCAAAAACATTCAGTACTTC. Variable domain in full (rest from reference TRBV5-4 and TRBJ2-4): ETGVTQSPTHLIKTRGQQVTLRCSSQSGHNTVSWYQQALGQGPQFIFQYYREEENGRGNFPPRFSGLQFPNYSSELNVNALELDDSALYLCASSLDRIGAKNIQYFGAGTRLSVL.

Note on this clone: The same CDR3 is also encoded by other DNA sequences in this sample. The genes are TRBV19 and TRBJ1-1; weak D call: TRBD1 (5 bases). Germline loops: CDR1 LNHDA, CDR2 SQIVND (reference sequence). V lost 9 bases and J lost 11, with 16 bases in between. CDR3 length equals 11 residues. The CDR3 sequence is CASLTAGKAFF. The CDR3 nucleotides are TGTGCCAGCTTAACGGCAGGGAAGGCTTTCTTT.

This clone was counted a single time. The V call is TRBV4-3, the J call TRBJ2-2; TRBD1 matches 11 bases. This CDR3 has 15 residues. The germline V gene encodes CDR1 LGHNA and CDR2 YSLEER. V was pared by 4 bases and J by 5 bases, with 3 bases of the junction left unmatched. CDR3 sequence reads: CASSPDRGQTGELFF. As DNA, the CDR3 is TGCGCCAGCAGCCCGGACAGGGGGCAAACCGGGGAGCTGTTTTTT.

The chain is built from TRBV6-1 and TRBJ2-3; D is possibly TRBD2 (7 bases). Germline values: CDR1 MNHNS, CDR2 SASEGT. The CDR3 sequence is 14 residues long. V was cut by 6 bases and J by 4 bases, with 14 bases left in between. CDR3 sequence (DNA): TGTGCCAGCAGCACAGGGCGGGAGTCAGATACGCAGTATTTT. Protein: CASSTGRESDTQYF.

CDR3 residues: CASSFGSSETQYF. DNA for the CDR3: TGTGCCAGCAGCTTCGGCAGTTCCGAGACCCAGTACTTC. The V and J genes are TRBV11-1 and TRBJ2-5; no clear D gene. Germline assignment: CDR1 SGHAT and CDR2 FQDESV (reference sequence). This CDR3 has 13 amino acids. V dropped 3 bases and J dropped 5 bases, with 10 bases sitting between them.

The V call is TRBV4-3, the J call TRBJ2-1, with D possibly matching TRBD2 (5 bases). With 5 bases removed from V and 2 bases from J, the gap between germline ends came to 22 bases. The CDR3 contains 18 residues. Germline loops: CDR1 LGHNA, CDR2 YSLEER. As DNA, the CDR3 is TGCGCCAGCAGCTACCGTTGGCGGGCCTTCGATACCTACAATGAGCAGTTCTTC. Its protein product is CASSYRWRAFDTYNEQFF.

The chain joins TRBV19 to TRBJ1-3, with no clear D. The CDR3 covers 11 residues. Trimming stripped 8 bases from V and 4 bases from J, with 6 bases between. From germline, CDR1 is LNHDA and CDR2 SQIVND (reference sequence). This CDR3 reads CASPEGNTIYF. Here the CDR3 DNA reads TGTGCCAGTCCGGAAGGAAACACCATATATTTT.